This T cell receptor beta chain appears in the sequencing data of a study of CD8 T cells in Susac syndrome. CDR1 and CDR2 (germline): DFQATT, SNEGSKA (reference sequence). Losses at the gene ends were 0 bases for V and 10 bases for J; bases not matched to a gene: 5. The CDR3 has 13 residues. The control group consisted of healthy donors matched for age and sex. The authors negatively isolated CD8+ and CD4+ T cells and FACS-enriched TEMRA cells. An amount of RNA that ranged from roughly 0.5 to 1 ug was reverse transcribed with random hexamers. Coverage of TCR beta CDR3 amplification by immunoSEQ multiplex PCR extended to 54 Vbeta and 13 Jbeta. TCRdb re-derived calls from the immunoSEQ multiplex PCR reads in MiXCR, one entry per CDR3 protein. The sample consists of 55,000 to 70,000 distinct CDR3 sequences, over 90% of them appearing once.

The specimen sequenced was CD8+ T cells from PBMCs. The chain is built from TRBV20-1 and TRBJ2-1; TRBD2 aligns across 8 bases. This TCR was recovered from a human donor in good health. CDR3: CSARDSGTPEQFF. DNA for the CDR3: TGCAGTGCTAGAGATAGCGGGACTCCGGAGCAGTTCTTC.